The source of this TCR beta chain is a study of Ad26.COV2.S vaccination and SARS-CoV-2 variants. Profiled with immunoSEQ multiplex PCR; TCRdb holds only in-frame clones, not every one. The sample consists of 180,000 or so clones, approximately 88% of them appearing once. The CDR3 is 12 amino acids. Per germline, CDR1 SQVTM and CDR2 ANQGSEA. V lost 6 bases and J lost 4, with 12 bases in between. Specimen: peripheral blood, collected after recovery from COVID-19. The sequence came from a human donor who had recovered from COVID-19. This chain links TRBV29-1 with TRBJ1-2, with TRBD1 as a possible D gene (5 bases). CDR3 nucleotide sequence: TGCAGCGTCCAGACAGAACCCTATGGCTACACCTTC. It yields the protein CSVQTEPYGYTF.